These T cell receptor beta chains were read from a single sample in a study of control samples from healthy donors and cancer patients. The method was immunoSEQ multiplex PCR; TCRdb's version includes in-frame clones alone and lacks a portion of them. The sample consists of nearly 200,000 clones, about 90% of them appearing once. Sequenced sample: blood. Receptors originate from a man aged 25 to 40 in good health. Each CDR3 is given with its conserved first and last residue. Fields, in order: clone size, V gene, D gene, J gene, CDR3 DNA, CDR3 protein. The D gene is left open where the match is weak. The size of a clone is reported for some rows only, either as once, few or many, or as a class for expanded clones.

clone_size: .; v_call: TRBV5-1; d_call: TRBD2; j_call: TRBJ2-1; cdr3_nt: TGCGCCAGCAGCTTTAGCGGGGGGGCCAGTCCCAATGAGCAGTTCTTC; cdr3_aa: CASSFSGGASPNEQFF
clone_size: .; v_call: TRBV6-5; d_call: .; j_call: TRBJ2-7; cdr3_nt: TGTGCCAGCAGTTACGGGGCATCCTACGAGCAGTACTTC; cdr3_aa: CASSYGASYEQYF
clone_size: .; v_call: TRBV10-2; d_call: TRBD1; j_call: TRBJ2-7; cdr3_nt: TGCGCCAGCAGTGAGTCACCAGGGGGCGAGTACGAGCAGTACTTC; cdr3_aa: CASSESPGGEYEQYF
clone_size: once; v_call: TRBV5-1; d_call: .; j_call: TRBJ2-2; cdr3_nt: TGCGCCAGCACCCTCGGGGGCGACACCGGGGAGCTGTTTTTT; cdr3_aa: CASTLGGDTGELFF
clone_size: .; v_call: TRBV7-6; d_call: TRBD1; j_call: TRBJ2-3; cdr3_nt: TGTGCCAGCAGCAGGGGTTCGACAGGGGGGTCAGATACGCAGTATTTT; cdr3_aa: CASSRGSTGGSDTQYF
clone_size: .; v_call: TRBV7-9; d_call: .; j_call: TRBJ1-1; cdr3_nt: TGTGCCAGCAGCTGGGGACCAGGGAACACTGAAGCTTTCTTT; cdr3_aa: CASSWGPGNTEAFF
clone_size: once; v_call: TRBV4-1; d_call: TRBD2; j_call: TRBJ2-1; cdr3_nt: TGCGCCAGCAGCCCACTAGCGGGGGGCTCCTACAATGAGCAGTTCTTC; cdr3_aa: CASSPLAGGSYNEQFF
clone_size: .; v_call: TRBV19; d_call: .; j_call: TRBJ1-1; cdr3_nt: TGTGCCATAAGGTCGAGGGGCACTGAAGCTTTCTTT; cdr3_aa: CAIRSRGTEAFF
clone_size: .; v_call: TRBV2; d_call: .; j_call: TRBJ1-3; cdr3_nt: TGTGCCAGCACAGGGCAGGACTACTCTGGAAACACCATATATTTT; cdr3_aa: CASTGQDYSGNTIYF
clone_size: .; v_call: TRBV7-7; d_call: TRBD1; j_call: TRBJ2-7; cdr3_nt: TGTGCCAGCAGCTGGGGACAGGGGGACTACGAGCAGTACTTC; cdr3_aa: CASSWGQGDYEQYF
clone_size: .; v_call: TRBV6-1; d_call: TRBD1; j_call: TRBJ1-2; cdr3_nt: TGTGCCAGCAGTGAAGACGGACAGGGTTGGAGCTATGGCTACACCTTC; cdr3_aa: CASSEDGQGWSYGYTF
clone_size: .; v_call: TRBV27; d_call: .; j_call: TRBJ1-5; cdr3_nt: TGTGCCAGCAGTCCGGGGACACCCGCCTACAATCAGCCCCAGCATTTT; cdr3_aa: CASSPGTPAYNQPQHF
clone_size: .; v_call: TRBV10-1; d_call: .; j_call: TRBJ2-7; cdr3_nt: TGCGCCAGCAGTACGGGGGCGGAGGGCTCCTACGAGCAGTACTTC; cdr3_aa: CASSTGAEGSYEQYF
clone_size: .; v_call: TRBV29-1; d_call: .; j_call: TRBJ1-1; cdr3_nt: TGCAGCGCACTTAGGAGGGGCACTGAAGCTTTCTTT; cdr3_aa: CSALRRGTEAFF
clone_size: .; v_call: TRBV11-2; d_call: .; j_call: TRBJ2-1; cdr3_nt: TGTGCCAGCAGCTTAGTTGGAGGTTATGAGCAGTTCTTC; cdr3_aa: CASSLVGGYEQFF
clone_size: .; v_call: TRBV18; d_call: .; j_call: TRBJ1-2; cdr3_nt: TGTGCCAGCTCACCGAACCGTGACAGGGGCTACACCTTC; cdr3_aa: CASSPNRDRGYTF
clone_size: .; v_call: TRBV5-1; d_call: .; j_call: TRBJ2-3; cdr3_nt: TGCGCCAGCAGCTTGGAGGGGGGGCGCGGAGATACGCAGTATTTT; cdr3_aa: CASSLEGGRGDTQYF
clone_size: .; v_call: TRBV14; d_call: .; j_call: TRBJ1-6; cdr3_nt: TGTGCCAGCAGCCAAGATCGAGGGCTACCCCTCCACTTT; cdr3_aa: CASSQDRGLPLHF
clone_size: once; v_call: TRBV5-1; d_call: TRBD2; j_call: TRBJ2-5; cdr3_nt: TGCGCCAGCAGCCAAGGACTAGCGGGGGAAGAGACCCAGTACTTC; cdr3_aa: CASSQGLAGEETQYF
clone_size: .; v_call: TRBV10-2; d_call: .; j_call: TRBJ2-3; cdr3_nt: TGCGCCAGCAGTGAGAGGGATACGCAGTATTTT; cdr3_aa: CASSERDTQYF
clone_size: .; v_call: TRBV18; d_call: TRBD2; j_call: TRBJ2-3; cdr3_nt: TGTGCCAGCGCGCCGGGACTAGCGGGGGTAACGTTCACAGATACGCAGTATTTT; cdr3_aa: CASAPGLAGVTFTDTQYF
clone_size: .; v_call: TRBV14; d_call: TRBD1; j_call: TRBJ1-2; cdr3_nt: TGTGCCAGCAGCCAAGATTGGGGGACAGGAGTATATGGCTACACCTTC; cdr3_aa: CASSQDWGTGVYGYTF
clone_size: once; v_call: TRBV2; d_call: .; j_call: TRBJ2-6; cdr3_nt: TGTGCCAGCAAGGGTGCTGGGGCCAACGTCCTGACTTTC; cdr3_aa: CASKGAGANVLTF
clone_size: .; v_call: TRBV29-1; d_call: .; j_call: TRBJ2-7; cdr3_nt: TGCAGCGCTGATACAGGGTCCCCCTTAGAGCAGTACTTC; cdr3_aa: CSADTGSPLEQYF
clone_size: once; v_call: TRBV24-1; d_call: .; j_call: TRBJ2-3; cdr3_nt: TGTGCCACCGAGACCGGGGACATCTCCTCCGATACGCAGTATTTT; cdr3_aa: CATETGDISSDTQYF
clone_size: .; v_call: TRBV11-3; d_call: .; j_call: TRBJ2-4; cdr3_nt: TGTGCCAGCAGCTTAGGTTCCGGGGAGCCCCTAGCCAAAAACATTCAGTACTTC; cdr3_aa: CASSLGSGEPLAKNIQYF
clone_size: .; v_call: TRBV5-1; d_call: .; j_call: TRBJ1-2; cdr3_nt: TGCGCCAGCAGCTTGGCTGGGAGGGTAGGCTACACCTTC; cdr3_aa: CASSLAGRVGYTF
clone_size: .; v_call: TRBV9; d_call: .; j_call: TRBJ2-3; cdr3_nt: TGTGCCAGCAGCGTAGTACCCGGCACAGATACGCAGTATTTT; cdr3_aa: CASSVVPGTDTQYF
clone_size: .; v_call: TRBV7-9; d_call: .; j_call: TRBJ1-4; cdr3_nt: TGTGCCAGCGCGCGCAGGGGTAATGAAAAACTGTTTTTT; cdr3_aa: CASARRGNEKLFF
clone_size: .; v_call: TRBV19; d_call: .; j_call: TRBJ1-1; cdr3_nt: TGTGCCAGTAGTACGTTTGAGGGAGGGAACACTGAAGCTTTCTTT; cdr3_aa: CASSTFEGGNTEAFF
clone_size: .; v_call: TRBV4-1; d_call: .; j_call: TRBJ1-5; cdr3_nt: TGCGCCAGCAGCCAAGATCTCGGGATCGGTCAGCCCCAGCATTTT; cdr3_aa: CASSQDLGIGQPQHF
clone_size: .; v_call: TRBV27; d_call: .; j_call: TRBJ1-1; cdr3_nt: TGTGCCAGCAGTTTATATCGGGACGCCGAAGCTTTCTTT; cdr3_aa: CASSLYRDAEAFF
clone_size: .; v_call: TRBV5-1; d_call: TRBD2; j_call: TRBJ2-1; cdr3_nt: TGCGCCAGCAGCTTGGTAGCGGGGGGAAACAATGAGCAGTTCTTC; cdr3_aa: CASSLVAGGNNEQFF
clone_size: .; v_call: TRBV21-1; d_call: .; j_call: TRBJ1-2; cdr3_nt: TGTGCCGGCAGCCGGGGGGGGACGGGGGACTACTATGGCTACACCTTC; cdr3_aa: CAGSRGGTGDYYGYTF
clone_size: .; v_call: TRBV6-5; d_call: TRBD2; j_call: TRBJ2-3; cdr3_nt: TGTGCCAGCTTACCTGGGCGGGGGTCCAGTACGCAGTATTTT; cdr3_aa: CASLPGRGSSTQYF
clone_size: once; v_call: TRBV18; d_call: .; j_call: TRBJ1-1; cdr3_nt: TGTGCCAGCTCACCACAAGGGGTGGATATGAACACTGAAGCTTTCTTT; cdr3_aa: CASSPQGVDMNTEAFF
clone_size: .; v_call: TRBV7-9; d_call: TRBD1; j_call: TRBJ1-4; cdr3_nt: TGTGCCAGCAGCTTAGGGGACAGGGGAAGTGAAAAACTGTTTTTT; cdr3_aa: CASSLGDRGSEKLFF
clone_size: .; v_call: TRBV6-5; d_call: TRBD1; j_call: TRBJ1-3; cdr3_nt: TGTGCCAGCAGCCCGGGACAGGGAAGAACCATATATTTT; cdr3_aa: CASSPGQGRTIYF
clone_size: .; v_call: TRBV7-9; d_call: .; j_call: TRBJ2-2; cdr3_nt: TGTGCCAGCAGCCTCTCTTCAACCGGGGAGCTGTTTTTT; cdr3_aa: CASSLSSTGELFF
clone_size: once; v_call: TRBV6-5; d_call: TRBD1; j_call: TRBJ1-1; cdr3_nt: TGTGCCAGCGGTACAGGGGGCTGGACTGAAGCTTTCTTT; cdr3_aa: CASGTGGWTEAFF
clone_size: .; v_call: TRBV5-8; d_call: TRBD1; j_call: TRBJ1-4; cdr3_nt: TGTGCCAGCAGCGTCGGGACAGGGGGTTCAACTAATGAAAAACTGTTTTTT; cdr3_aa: CASSVGTGGSTNEKLFF
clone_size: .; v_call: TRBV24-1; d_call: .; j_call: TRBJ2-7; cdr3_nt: TGTGCCACCAGTGGGGCCGGGCCCACCTACGAGCAGTACTTC; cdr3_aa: CATSGAGPTYEQYF
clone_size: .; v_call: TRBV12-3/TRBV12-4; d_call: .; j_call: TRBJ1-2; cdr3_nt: TGTGCCAGCAGTTTAGAAGCTAACTATGGCTACACCTTC; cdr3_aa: CASSLEANYGYTF
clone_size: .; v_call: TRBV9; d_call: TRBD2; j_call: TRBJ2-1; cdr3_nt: TGTGCCAGCAGCGTGTCTAGCGGGTCCAGTGAGCAGTTCTTC; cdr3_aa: CASSVSSGSSEQFF
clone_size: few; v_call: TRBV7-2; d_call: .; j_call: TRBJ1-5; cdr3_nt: TGTGCCAGCAGCTTAGCATATAGCAATCAGCCCCAGCATTTT; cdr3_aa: CASSLAYSNQPQHF
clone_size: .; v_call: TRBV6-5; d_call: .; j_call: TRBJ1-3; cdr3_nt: TGTGCCAGCAGGGACGTCGCTGGAAACACCATATATTTT; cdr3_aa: CASRDVAGNTIYF
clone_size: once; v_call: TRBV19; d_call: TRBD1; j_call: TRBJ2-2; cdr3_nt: TGTGCCAGTAGTTTGACAGGGATTGTGAACACCGGGGAGCTGTTTTTT; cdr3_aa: CASSLTGIVNTGELFF
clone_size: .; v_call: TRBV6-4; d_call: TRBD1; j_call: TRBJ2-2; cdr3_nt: TGTGCCAGCAGTTGGGGACAGGGCGCCGGGGAGCTGTTTTTT; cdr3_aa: CASSWGQGAGELFF